Following are 30 T cell receptor beta chains from one sample sequenced in a study of early T cells in non-severe SARS-CoV-2 infection. One entry per CDR3 protein results from TCRdb running MiXCR on the 5' RACE reads. The sample lists around 53,000 distinct CDR3 sequences, 12% seen once, with 8.5% to 10% in the top ten. The sequenced sample was whole blood. Every receptor here comes from an adult who was a healthcare worker with PCR-confirmed SARS-CoV-2 infection or an uninfected control (not recorded which).

This clonotype was counted only a few times. The chain links TRBV20-1 to TRBJ2-4, with 7 bases identical to TRBD1. Germline-derived CDR1 and CDR2 are DFQATT and SNEGSKA (reference sequence). The CDR3 length is 13 residues. With 0 bases clipped from V and 11 bases from J, the junction kept 7 bases outside the gene matches. CDR3 nucleotides: TGCAGTGCTAGAGATCCCAACAGGGGTGTTCAGTACTTC. Translation: CSARDPNRGVQYF.

V usage is TRBV29-1 and J usage is TRBJ1-4; 7 nucleotides agree with TRBD1. The junction had 7 bases not matched to a gene; V was cut back by 7 bases and J by 8 bases. The germline V gene has CDR1 SQVTM and CDR2 ANQGSEA. The CDR3 is 12 amino acids. In DNA form, the CDR3 reads TGCAGCGGGAGACAGGGTGGGGAAAAACTGTTTTTT. Protein product: CSGRQGGEKLFF.

This clonotype was observed a handful of times. V usage is TRBV9 and J usage is TRBJ2-1, with 13 nucleotides matching TRBD2. Per the germline V gene, CDR1 is SGDLS and CDR2 is YYNGEE. This CDR3 has 18 residues. Trimming at V came to 3 bases and at J to 0 bases, leaving 6 bases not matched to a gene. The CDR3 loop reads CASSGRLAGGHSYNEQFF. The DNA for the CDR3 is TGTGCCAGCAGCGGCAGACTAGCGGGAGGCCACTCCTACAATGAGCAGTTCTTC.

This clonotype was detected only a few times. This chain connects TRBV11-2 to TRBJ2-6, with TRBD1 as a possible D gene (5 bases). This CDR3 contains 15 residues. Trimming left V 4 bases short and J 4 bases short, with 11 bases between. Germline V gene lookup returns CDR1 SGHAT and CDR2 FQNNGV. CDR3 region: CASSSRVSGANVLTF. The CDR3 nucleotides are TGTGCCAGCAGCTCCAGGGTATCCGGGGCCAACGTCCTGACTTTC.

As to this clonotype: One base away lies a much larger clone, so this may be a sequencing read error. The chain joins TRBV7-9 to TRBJ2-7, with 7 bases identical to TRBD1. V was clipped by 5 bases and J by 2 bases; unmatched bases: 3. Germline values: CDR1 SEHNR, CDR2 FQNEAQ (reference sequence). The CDR3 sequence is 13 residues long. The CDR3 region has the DNA TGTGCCAGCAGCACGGGACAGACCTACGAGCAGTACTTC. This codes for CASSTGQTYEQYF.

There are a few counts of this clonotype. This chain connects TRBV29-1 to TRBJ2-7; unclear D gene. The CDR3 consists of 12 residues. Trimming removed 8 bases from V and 4 bases from J, with 15 bases in between. Looked up from germline, CDR1 is SQVTM and CDR2 is ANQGSEA. In nucleotides, the CDR3 is TGCAGCATAACGTCGACTGGATACGAGCAGTACTTC. Protein sequence: CSITSTGYEQYF.

This clonotype was seen many times. The chain joins TRBV7-2 to TRBJ1-1; D unclear. CDR3 length: 11 amino acids. Deletions cut 3 bases from V and 5 bases from J, with 4 bases between. Germline CDR1 reads SGHTA; CDR2 reads FQGNSA. The CDR3 loop is CASSFGTEAFF. Here the CDR3 DNA reads TGTGCCAGCAGCTTTGGGACTGAAGCTTTCTTT.

In this sample, this clonotype turned up a few times. The chain links TRBV18 to TRBJ2-5; no firm D call. The V gene's germline CDR1 is KGHSH and CDR2 LQKENI. CDR3 length: 13 residues. Trimming took off 3 bases at V and 1 base at J, with 6 bases between the two ends. The CDR3 is CASSPTLQETQYF. CDR3 nucleotides: TGTGCCAGCTCACCGACTCTCCAAGAGACCCAGTACTTC.

Of note for this clonotype: This likely comes from a read error, as the CDR3 has no conserved phenylalanine or tryptophan at its end. The V gene is TRBV6-2 or TRBV6-3, the J gene TRBJ2-7, with 8 bases that match TRBD2. From germline, CDR1 is MNHEY and CDR2 SVGEGT. V shed 2 bases and J 7 bases; nucleotides not matched to a gene: 10. The CDR3 is 15 residues long. The CDR3 loop is CASSYDRREVGEQYS. CDR3 coding DNA: TGTGCCAGCAGTTACGACCGGCGGGAGGTCGGGGAGCAGTACTCC.

In this sample, this clonotype turned up many times. This rearrangement joins TRBV7-9 to TRBJ1-1; 7 bases agree with TRBD1. This CDR3 spans 14 amino acids. V lost 2 bases to trimming and J lost 4 bases; unmatched junction nucleotides: 4. The germline gives CDR1 SEHNR, CDR2 FQNEAQ (reference sequence). This chain's CDR3 is CASSLRQGSTEAFF. Here the CDR3 DNA reads TGTGCCAGCAGCTTAAGACAGGGTAGCACTGAAGCTTTCTTT.

The chain recombines TRBV11-2 with TRBJ2-3; no definite D call. This CDR3 is built from 15 residues. V was pared by 6 bases and J by 3 bases, with 16 bases between. Germline loops: CDR1 SGHAT, CDR2 FQNNGV. CDR3 loop: CASSSGPLGTDTQYF. The DNA for the CDR3 is TGTGCCAGCAGTTCGGGTCCTTTGGGTACAGATACGCAGTATTTT.

This clonotype has ten or more counts. J is TRBJ1-5 and V is TRBV10-3, with D maybe TRBD1 (5 bases). CDR1 is ENHRY and CDR2 is SYGVKD in the germline V gene. This CDR3 spans 15 amino acids. V was pared by 0 bases and J by 6 bases, with 12 bases between. The CDR3 here is CAISESDGGIQPQHF. The DNA of the CDR3 is TGTGCCATCAGTGAGTCCGATGGGGGGATTCAGCCCCAGCATTTT.

This clonotype was counted many times. V usage is TRBV5-1 and J usage is TRBJ2-2; D gene uncertain. The CDR3 length is 13 residues. Germline CDR1 and CDR2: SGHRS and YFSETQ. The ends were cut back, 0 bases at V and 4 bases at J, with 4 bases in the middle. This chain's CDR3 is CASSLGGTGELFF. As DNA, the CDR3 is TGCGCCAGCAGCTTGGGAGGCACCGGGGAGCTGTTTTTT.

This clonotype was counted a few times. The CDR3 DNA is TGTGCCAGCAGCCAAGAACTCTTTAACTATGGCTACACCTTC. This translates into CASSQELFNYGYTF. The gene calls are TRBV3-1 and TRBJ1-2, with D uncertain. This CDR3 comprises 14 residues. Per the germline V gene, CDR1 is LGHDT and CDR2 is YNNKEL (reference sequence). Trimming shortened V by 0 bases and J by 1 base, and 6 bases separated the two germline ends.

The chain combines TRBV5-4 with TRBJ2-1, with unresolved D. V lost 4 bases, J lost 9 bases, and 11 bases lay in between. Germline loops: CDR1 SGHNT, CDR2 YYREEE (reference sequence). The CDR3 contains 12 residues. This chain's CDR3 is CASSPNLPEQFF. CDR3 nucleotides: TGTGCCAGCAGCCCAAACTTGCCTGAGCAGTTCTTC.

At least ten counts were recorded for this clonotype. The chain is built from TRBV29-1 and TRBJ2-6; D unclear. Germline V gene sequence: CDR1 SQVTM, CDR2 ANQGSEA. The CDR3 sequence is 12 residues long. V was shortened by 3 bases and J by 2 bases, with 2 bases between the two germline ends. The DNA for the CDR3 is TGCAGCGTTGATACTGGGGCCAACGTCCTGACTTTC. Its translation is CSVDTGANVLTF.

The table lists this clonotype with many counts. The J gene is TRBJ1-1, the V gene TRBV6-6, with 7 bases identical to TRBD1. Germline CDR1 reads MNHNY; CDR2 reads SVGAGI (reference sequence). The V and J ends lost 6 bases and 4 bases, in that order; junction bases with no gene match: 5. The CDR3 is made up of 13 amino acids. CDR3 nucleotide sequence: TGTGCCAGCAGATCCAACAGGGGCACTGAAGCTTTCTTT. This translates into CASRSNRGTEAFF.

Ten or more counts support this clonotype. This chain joins TRBV5-1 and TRBJ2-7, with 7 positions matching TRBD2. The CDR3 totals 17 residues. CDR1 and CDR2 from the germline V gene are SGHRS and YFSETQ. J lost 2 bases, V lost 1 base, and 12 bases had no gene match. CDR3 loop: CASSLWSASGAPYEQYF. CDR3 coding DNA: TGCGCCAGCAGCTTGTGGTCAGCCAGCGGGGCTCCCTACGAGCAGTACTTC.

This clonotype was seen only a few times. The gene calls are TRBV20-1 and TRBJ2-2, with a tentative D call TRBD2 (6 bases). Germline V lookup: CDR1 DFQATT, CDR2 SNEGSKA (reference sequence). The CDR3 runs to 15 residues. The V end lost 6 bases, the J end lost 2 bases, and 16 bases lay between the germline ends. DNA for the CDR3: TGCAGTGCCCAAGAGGACGGGGGAAACACCGGGGAGCTGTTTTTT. Its protein product is CSAQEDGGNTGELFF.

This clonotype was seen many times. The chain uses TRBV7-9 and TRBJ2-7; 11 nucleotides agree with TRBD2. Germline V gene data show CDR1 as SEHNR and CDR2 as FQNEAQ (reference sequence). V trimming: 5 bases; J trimming: 1 base; junction bases outside the gene matches: 7. CDR3 size: 16 residues. The CDR3 protein is CASSPGSGRESYEQYF. The CDR3 nucleotides read TGTGCCAGCAGCCCTGGTAGCGGGAGGGAGTCCTACGAGCAGTACTTC.

The sample holds many counts of this clonotype. The J gene is TRBJ1-5, the V gene TRBV27; maybe TRBD1 (6 bases). This CDR3 has 14 amino acids. V lost 5 bases and J 5 bases, leaving 13 bases between the germline ends. The germline gives CDR1 MNHEY, CDR2 SMNVEV (reference sequence). CDR3 amino acids: CASSPGAGDQPQHF. The CDR3 region has the DNA TGTGCCAGCAGTCCTGGGGCAGGGGATCAGCCCCAGCATTTT.

V and J are TRBV28 and TRBJ1-3, with TRBD1 matching 8 bases. Unmatched junction bases numbered 6, after V lost 6 bases and J lost 8 bases. The germline CDR1 and CDR2 sequences are MDHEN and SYDVKM. The CDR3 loop spans 13 amino acids. The CDR3 region has the DNA TGTGCCAGCAGGGACAGGGCCTTAGACACCATATATTTT. It translates to CASRDRALDTIYF.

This clonotype has a handful of counts. The chain uses TRBV29-1 and TRBJ2-1; the D is unclear. Germline CDR1 reads SQVTM; CDR2 reads ANQGSEA. This CDR3 contains 10 residues. The V and J ends lost 6 bases and 10 bases respectively, with 10 bases between them. CDR3 sequence reads: CSVREAEQFF. CDR3 DNA sequence: TGCAGCGTCCGAGAGGCGGAGCAGTTCTTC.

By sample share, this clonotype is medium-sized. The J gene is TRBJ2-7, the V gene TRBV5-6; D is perhaps TRBD1 (5 bases). Germline CDR1 and CDR2: SGHDT and YYEEEE. The CDR3 is made up of 14 amino acids. Trimming took off 1 base at V and 1 base at J, with 9 bases between the two ends. In nucleotides, the CDR3 is TGTGCCAGCAGCTTGTGGGGCCTTTCCTACGAGCAGTACTTC. This codes for CASSLWGLSYEQYF.

This clonotype was counted ten times or more. V and J are TRBV6-1 and TRBJ1-1; D unclear. This CDR3 comprises 15 residues. V shed 1 base and J shed 0 bases, with 9 bases lying between them. Germline V lookup: CDR1 MNHNS, CDR2 SASEGT. The CDR3, as DNA: TGTGCCAGCAGTGAAGGGTTCACGCTGAACACTGAAGCTTTCTTT. Its translation: CASSEGFTLNTEAFF.

This clonotype was detected ten times or more. The rearrangement links TRBV7-3 to TRBJ2-1; 7 bases are a match to TRBD2. The CDR3 contains 16 residues. CDR1 is SGHTA, CDR2 FQGTGA, per germline. The V gene end was trimmed by 6 bases and the J gene end by 6 bases; junction bases not matched to a gene: 14. CDR3 region: CASRGLADWTGNEQFF. The CDR3 nucleotides read TGTGCCAGCAGGGGGCTAGCGGACTGGACTGGCAATGAGCAGTTCTTC. The full variable domain, with the rest looked up from reference TRBV7-3 and TRBJ2-1, is GAGVSQTPSNKVTEKGKYVELRCDPISGHTALYWYRQSLGQGPEFLIYFQGTGAADDSGLPNDRFFAVRPEGSVSTLKIQRTERGDSAVYLCASRGLADWTGNEQFFGPGTRLTVL.

This clonotype was seen a single time. This rearrangement joins TRBV7-9 to TRBJ2-3, with D unresolved. V lost 5 bases and J lost 6, with 18 bases in between. CDR3 length: 15 residues. Germline loops: CDR1 SEHNR, CDR2 FQNEAQ (reference sequence). This CDR3 is CASSIGIPTPDTQYF. The CDR3 nucleotides read TGTGCCAGCAGCATAGGCATCCCGACACCGGATACGCAGTATTTT.

The J gene is TRBJ1-6, the V gene TRBV12-3 or TRBV12-4; 7 nucleotides line up with TRBD1. The CDR3 length is 16 residues. With V trimmed by 6 bases and J by 3 bases, 8 bases remained unmatched. Here the CDR3 DNA reads TGTGCCAGCAGACGCAGGGGGGCCGACTATAATTCACCCCTCCACTTT. It translates to CASRRRGADYNSPLHF.

This clonotype was picked up a small number of times. The chain combines TRBV12-3 or TRBV12-4 with TRBJ2-5, with 10 nucleotides matching TRBD2. The V gene end was trimmed by 3 bases and the J gene end by 5 bases; junction bases not matched to a gene: 12. This CDR3 has 17 residues. CDR3: CASSFGLAESKGETQYF. The CDR3 nucleotides are TGTGCCAGCAGTTTCGGACTAGCGGAATCAAAGGGGGAGACCCAGTACTTC.

This clonotype was observed many times. The chain uses TRBV6-5 and TRBJ2-5, with 8 bases identical to TRBD1. The CDR3 runs 16 residues. The germline CDR1 and CDR2 sequences are MNHEY and SVGAGI. V shed 0 bases and J 2 bases; nucleotides not matched to a gene: 5. Written as DNA, the CDR3 is TGTGCCAGCAGTTACTCCTACAGGGGGGTTCAAGAGACCCAGTACTTC. Translating gives CASSYSYRGVQETQYF.